This T cell receptor beta chain was recorded in a study of CD4 and CD8 cells across lung adenocarcinoma regions. MiXCR, run by TCRdb on the PCR reads, gives a single entry per CDR3 protein. The sample comprises some 7,700 distinct CDR3 sequences, less than 55% of which are singletons, and around 30% rests with the top ten. V was pared by 2 bases and J by 4 bases, with 17 bases between. This CDR3 spans 16 amino acids. Germline V gene sequence: CDR1 MNHNS, CDR2 SASEGT. This clonotype is termed large. Samples came from patients with localized non-small cell lung adenocarcinoma. V gene TRBV6-1 combines with J gene TRBJ2-5; no firm D call. This TCR was recovered from a male donor with lung adenocarcinoma. The CD4 and CD8 labels of this study may be unreliable. Sequenced sample: CD4+ T cells from the margin of a lung tumor. CDR3 sequence (DNA): TGTGCCAGCAGTGAATGGTACGCAGGCGGAAGAGAGACCCAGTACTTC. This codes for CASSEWYAGGRETQYF.